This entry lists 26 T cell receptor beta chains sequenced from one sample in a study of vaccination and CD4 T cells after COVID-19. Described treatment: approximately nine-day PBMC culture with coronavirus spike peptide pools or control peptides (ViraFEST assay). Their recognized antigens are unknown. Cultured CD4+ T cells had their DNA profiled by the Oncomine TCR Beta short-read assay. TCRdb redid the calling of the PCR reads with MiXCR, one entry per CDR3 protein. The sample has approximately 15,000 distinct CDR3 sequences, less than 70% seen once. The source material was CD4+ T cells from blood, cultured in vitro. The receptors shown here come from a human donor who had recovered from COVID-19.

The table lists this clonotype with a few counts. The chain couples TRBV20-1 to TRBJ1-5; tentatively, D is TRBD1 (6 bases). CDR1 DFQATT and CDR2 SNEGSKA come from the germline V gene (reference sequence). V lost 0 bases and J lost 1, with 7 bases in between. This CDR3 is built from 14 residues. The CDR3: CSARDRGSNQPQHF. The CDR3 DNA follows: TGCAGTGCTAGAGATAGGGGGAGCAATCAGCCCCAGCATTTT.

Comments on this clonotype: Here the CDR3 omits its conserved ending phenylalanine or tryptophan, so a read error is the likely source. The chain recombines TRBV20-1 with TRBJ2-1, with 9 nucleotides matching TRBD1. The CDR3 is made up of 16 amino acids. The ends lost 0 bases at V and 4 bases at J; junction bases unmatched: 7. Germline assignment: CDR1 DFQATT and CDR2 SNEGSKA (reference sequence). The CDR3 loop is CSAREGTGRHYNEQFL. As DNA, the CDR3 is TGCAGTGCTAGAGAAGGGACAGGGAGGCATTACAATGAGCAGTTCCTC.

This chain joins TRBV20-1 and TRBJ1-6, with 7 bases matching TRBD1. The CDR3 length is 16 residues. The V gene's germline CDR1 is DFQATT and CDR2 SNEGSKA (reference sequence). V was pared by 1 base and J by 8 bases, with 11 bases of the junction left unmatched. CDR3 in amino acids: CSARAVVQGVYSPLHF. In DNA form, the CDR3 reads TGCAGTGCTAGAGCGGTAGTGCAGGGGGTTTATTCACCCCTCCACTTT.

This clonotype was counted between two and nine times. The CDR3: CSASRRGSTGELFF. As DNA, the CDR3 is TGCAGTGCTAGTAGGCGGGGAAGCACCGGGGAGCTGTTTTTT. J is TRBJ2-2 and V is TRBV20-1, with a tentative D call TRBD2 (6 bases). The germline CDR1 and CDR2 sequences are DFQATT and SNEGSKA (reference sequence). The CDR3 totals 14 residues. The ends were cut back, 3 bases at V and 4 bases at J, with 12 bases in the middle.

The rearrangement joins TRBV7-3 to TRBJ1-2, with 7 nucleotides matching TRBD1. Germline values: CDR1 SGHTA, CDR2 FQGTGA. The CDR3 has 13 residues. The J segment lost 7 bases and the V segment lost 2 bases, leaving 4 bases of the junction unmatched. CDR3 nucleotide sequence: TGTGCCAGCAGCTTAGCACAGGGGAGTGGCTACACCTTC. Translated, it gives CASSLAQGSGYTF.

This chain connects TRBV20-1 to TRBJ1-4; D remains unclear. With 0 bases removed from V and 7 bases from J, the gap between germline ends came to 15 bases. This CDR3 has 15 residues. Per the germline V gene, CDR1 is DFQATT and CDR2 is SNEGSKA (reference sequence). CDR3 bases: TGCAGTGCTAGAGATCCTGGTGGCACGGCTGAAAAACTGTTTTTT. This codes for CSARDPGGTAEKLFF.

The chain has TRBV7-9 and TRBJ1-6; 8 bases map to TRBD1. CDR1 is SEHNR and CDR2 is FQNEAQ in the germline V gene (reference sequence). There are 17 residues in the CDR3. V was clipped by 5 bases and J by 5 bases; unmatched bases: 11. The CDR3 coding sequence is TGTGCCAGCAGCGGGCGGACAGGGCTTTGGAATAATTCACCCCTCCACTTT. Translation: CASSGRTGLWNNSPLHF. The full variable domain, its missing parts supplied by reference TRBV7-9 and TRBJ1-6, is DTGVSQNPRHKITKRGQNVTFRCDPISEHNRLYWYRQTLGQGPEFLTYFQNEAQLEKSRLLSDRFSAERPKGSFSTLEIQRTEQGDSAMYLCASSGRTGLWNNSPLHFGNGTRLTVT.

Only a few counts were recorded for this clonotype. This rearrangement joins TRBV20-1 to TRBJ2-3; 9 bases map to TRBD1. V lost 5 bases, J lost 1 base, and 4 bases stayed unmatched. The CDR3 spans 14 residues. Germline V CDR1 and CDR2: DFQATT, SNEGSKA (reference sequence). This chain's CDR3 is CSALRDRGTDTQYF. CDR3 in DNA: TGCAGTGCTCTCCGGGACAGGGGCACAGATACGCAGTATTTT.

This chain joins TRBV20-1 and TRBJ1-2; D unclear. Trimming took 6 bases from V and 0 from J, leaving 2 bases between them. The CDR3 extends over 10 amino acids. From germline, CDR1 is DFQATT and CDR2 SNEGSKA (reference sequence). The CDR3 DNA reads as TGCAGTGCGGCTAACTATGGCTACACCTTC. This translates into CSAANYGYTF.

The chain recombines TRBV15 with TRBJ2-5; TRBD1 matches at 11 bases. The CDR3 totals 21 residues. V lost 0 bases, J lost 4 bases, and 19 bases stayed unmatched. Germline values: CDR1 LNHNV, CDR2 YYDKDF (reference sequence). The DNA of the CDR3 is TGTGCCACCAGCAGAGATCATGCCCGGACAGGGGGCGTATTAAATCGAGAGACCCAGTACTTC. The encoded protein is CATSRDHARTGGVLNRETQYF. Full variable domain (missing parts from reference TRBV15 and TRBJ2-5): DAMVIQNPRYQVTQFGKPVTLSCSQTLNHNVMYWYQQKSSQAPKLLFHYYDKDFNNEADTPDNFQSRRPNTSFCFLDIRSPGLGDTAMYLCATSRDHARTGGVLNRETQYFGPGTRLLVL.

This clonotype was counted only a few times. The chain joins TRBV20-1 to TRBJ1-2; possibly TRBD1 for D (6 bases). CDR1 DFQATT and CDR2 SNEGSKA come from the germline V gene (reference sequence). The CDR3 loop spans 14 amino acids. Deletions cut 6 bases from V and 4 bases from J, with 18 bases between. The CDR3 region has the DNA TGCAGTGCAAGACAGGCTTCAGCACTCTATGGCTACACCTTC. It specifies CSARQASALYGYTF.

This chain links TRBV6-5 with TRBJ1-2; tentatively, D is TRBD1 (6 bases). Trimming stripped 0 bases from V and 5 bases from J, with 10 bases between. In germline, CDR1 is MNHEY, CDR2 SVGAGI. CDR3 size: 14 residues. The CDR3 DNA follows: TGTGCCAGCAGTTACTCCCAGACAGGTTATGGCTACACCTTC. This gives the protein CASSYSQTGYGYTF.

This clonotype was picked up a small number of times. This sequence joins TRBV20-1 and TRBJ1-2, with D perhaps matching TRBD1 (5 bases). The CDR3 spans 13 residues. Germline V CDR1 and CDR2: DFQATT, SNEGSKA (reference sequence). V was pared by 8 bases and J by 4 bases, with 17 bases between. This chain's CDR3 is CSPFSGGSYGYTF. CDR3 in DNA: TGCAGTCCCTTCTCCGGGGGAAGCTATGGCTACACCTTC.

The chain links TRBV2 to TRBJ1-6, with TRBD1 identical over 7 bases. The CDR3 is 14 amino acids. The germline V gene has CDR1 SNHLY and CDR2 FYNNEI. Trimming took 7 bases from V and 7 from J; bases not matched to a gene: 7. DNA for the CDR3: TGTGCCAGCACCGGACAGGCCGGGAATTCACCCCTCCACTTT. Its protein product is CASTGQAGNSPLHF.

The V gene is TRBV20-1, the J gene TRBJ2-3; D is ambiguous. V lost 3 bases and J 0 bases, leaving 13 bases between the germline ends. Germline assignment: CDR1 DFQATT and CDR2 SNEGSKA (reference sequence). The CDR3 runs 15 residues. The CDR3 reads CSARNPTRSTDTQYF. The CDR3 bases are TGCAGTGCTAGGAATCCGACCCGAAGCACAGATACGCAGTATTTT.

This clonotype was counted a few times. The chain has TRBV20-1 and TRBJ1-2; possibly TRBD1 for D (6 bases). The V gene's germline CDR1 is DFQATT and CDR2 SNEGSKA (reference sequence). The CDR3 loop spans 13 amino acids. V lost 3 bases and J 12 bases, leaving 20 bases between the germline ends. CDR3 bases: TGCAGTGCTAGCAGCCGCGGGGGCGGATTCCACACCTTC. Its protein product is CSASSRGGGFHTF.

This sequence joins TRBV7-2 and TRBJ1-2; 11 nucleotides align to TRBD1. This CDR3 has 15 amino acids. Germline V CDR1 and CDR2: SGHTA, FQGNSA. Losses at the gene ends were 5 bases for V and 7 bases for J; bases not matched to a gene: 9. The CDR3 loop is CASSPRTGGASGYTF. As DNA, the CDR3 is TGTGCCAGCAGCCCTAGGACAGGGGGCGCGAGTGGCTACACCTTC.

Comments on this clonotype: An end of the junction does not agree with germline; a read error may underlie this. This chain links TRBV7-7 with TRBJ2-2; 7 bases align to TRBD1. This CDR3 has 14 amino acids. Germline CDR1 reads SSHAT; CDR2 reads FNYEAQ (reference sequence). The DNA for the CDR3 is TGTGCTAGCAGCACAGGGGTGGGCACCGGGGAGCTGTTTTTT. Translated, it gives CASSTGVGTGELFF.

The rearrangement joins TRBV30 to TRBJ2-7; D is unclear. This CDR3 spans 14 amino acids. Germline loops: CDR1 GTSNPN, CDR2 SVGIG (reference sequence). V was clipped by 3 bases and J by 2 bases, with 14 bases between them. CDR3 sequence (DNA): TGTGCCTGGAGGGACCATTTAGGCACCTACGAGCAGTACTTC. It yields the protein CAWRDHLGTYEQYF.

The V gene is TRBV5-4, the J gene TRBJ1-2, with D perhaps matching TRBD1 (6 bases). The V gene's germline CDR1 is SGHNT and CDR2 YYREEE (reference sequence). CDR3 size: 15 residues. V was shortened by 3 bases and J by 4 bases, with 16 bases between the two germline ends. CDR3 residues: CASSSGNREAYGYTF. The CDR3 DNA follows: TGTGCCAGCAGCTCGGGAAACAGGGAAGCCTATGGCTACACCTTC.

This clonotype showed up just a few times. The gene calls are TRBV12-3 or TRBV12-4 and TRBJ1-6, with D perhaps matching TRBD1 (6 bases). This CDR3 contains 14 residues. Trimming cost V 7 bases and J 10 bases, with 17 bases left between them. As DNA, the CDR3 is TGTGCCAGCACCGCGGAAAGAGGGGGATCACCCCTCCACTTT. Its translation is CASTAERGGSPLHF.

V is TRBV5-4 and J is TRBJ1-1; possibly TRBD1 for D (5 bases). The CDR3 consists of 16 residues. Germline loops: CDR1 SGHNT, CDR2 YYREEE (reference sequence). The ends were cut back, 0 bases at V and 4 bases at J, with 16 bases in the middle. The CDR3 nucleotides are TGTGCCAGCAGCTTGGTTTCGGGAGGGGCGGGCACTGAAGCTTTCTTT. This sequence encodes CASSLVSGGAGTEAFF.

The table lists this clonotype with a few counts. J is TRBJ1-2 and V is TRBV2; TRBD1 aligns across 8 bases. Per the germline V gene, CDR1 is SNHLY and CDR2 is FYNNEI. V gave up 5 bases and J gave up 2 bases; unmatched junction bases: 4. The CDR3 loop spans 14 amino acids. This chain's CDR3 is CASSRTGTNYGYTF. CDR3 sequence (DNA): TGTGCCAGCAGTCGGACAGGGACGAACTATGGCTACACCTTC.

The rearrangement uses TRBV2 and TRBJ2-1; TRBD1 is a possible D gene (6 bases). The V gene lost 0 bases and the J gene lost 7 bases, with 7 bases spanning the gap. Germline V gene lookup returns CDR1 SNHLY and CDR2 FYNNEI. The CDR3 is made up of 13 amino acids. Here the CDR3 reads CASSEAGTNEQFF. CDR3 nucleotide sequence: TGTGCCAGCAGTGAAGCAGGGACAAATGAGCAGTTCTTC.

The V call is TRBV30, the J call TRBJ1-1; D gene ambiguous. In germline, CDR1 is GTSNPN, CDR2 SVGIG (reference sequence). V was trimmed by 4 bases and J by 4 bases, leaving 7 bases between them. The CDR3 has 11 residues. CDR3 bases: TGTGCCTGGACCGTAGTCACTGAAGCTTTCTTT. Translated, it gives CAWTVVTEAFF.

This clonotype was seen a handful of times. The chain couples TRBV2 to TRBJ1-2, with 7 bases lining up with TRBD1. The CDR3 totals 13 residues. Per the germline V gene, CDR1 is SNHLY and CDR2 is FYNNEI. V trimming: 6 bases; J trimming: 7 bases; junction bases outside the gene matches: 8. CDR3 nucleotide sequence: TGTGCCAGCAGGCCAGACAGGGTCTTTGGCTACACCTTC. This translates into CASRPDRVFGYTF.